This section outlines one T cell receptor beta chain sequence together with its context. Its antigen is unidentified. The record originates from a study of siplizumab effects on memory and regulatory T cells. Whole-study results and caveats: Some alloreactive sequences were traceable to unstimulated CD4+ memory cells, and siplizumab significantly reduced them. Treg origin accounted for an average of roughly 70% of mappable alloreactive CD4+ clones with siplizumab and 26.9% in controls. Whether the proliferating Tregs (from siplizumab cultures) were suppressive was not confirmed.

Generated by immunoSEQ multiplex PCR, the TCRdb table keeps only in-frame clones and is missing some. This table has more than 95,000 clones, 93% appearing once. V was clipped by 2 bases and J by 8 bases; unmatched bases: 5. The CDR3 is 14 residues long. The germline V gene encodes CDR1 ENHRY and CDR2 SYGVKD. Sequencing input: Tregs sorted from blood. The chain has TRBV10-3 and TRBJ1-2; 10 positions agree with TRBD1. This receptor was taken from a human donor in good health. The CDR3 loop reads CAISEMGQGMGYTF. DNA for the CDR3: TGTGCCATCAGTGAGATGGGACAGGGGATGGGCTACACCTTC.